Described below is a single T cell receptor beta chain sequence and its context. The sample originates from a study of OX40 agonist ivuxolimab in advanced cancers. Only in-frame clones appear in the TCRdb table, and some are missing; sequencing was by immunoSEQ multiplex PCR. The sample carries some 50,000 clones, about 87% recorded once. This CDR3 has 17 amino acids. Looked up from germline, CDR1 is LNHDA and CDR2 is SQIVND (reference sequence). With 10 bases clipped from V and 5 bases from J, the junction kept 21 bases outside the gene matches. The specimen comprised CD4+ or CD8+ T cells sorted from blood, sampled in a trial of the OX40 agonist ivuxolimab. This chain uses TRBV19 with TRBJ2-5, with 8 nucleotides matching TRBD2. This sequence originates from an adult with an advanced solid tumor such as melanoma, head and neck, liver or kidney cancer. The CDR3 region is CATKKDSQPGGPETQYF. CDR3 nucleotides: TGTGCCACGAAAAAGGACAGTCAACCGGGAGGGCCTGAGACCCAGTACTTC.